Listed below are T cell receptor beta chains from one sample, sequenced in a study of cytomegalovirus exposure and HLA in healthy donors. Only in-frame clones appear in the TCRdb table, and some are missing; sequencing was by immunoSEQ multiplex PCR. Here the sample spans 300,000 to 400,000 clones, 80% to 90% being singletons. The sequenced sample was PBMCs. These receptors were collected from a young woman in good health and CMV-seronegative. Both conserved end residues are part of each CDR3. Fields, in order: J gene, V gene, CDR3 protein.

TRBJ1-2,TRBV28,CASSPRTGGHGYTF
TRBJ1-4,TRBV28,CASTRDRAGKLFF
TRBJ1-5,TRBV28,CASSLQGKPQHF
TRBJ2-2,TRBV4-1,CASLHTIANTGELFF
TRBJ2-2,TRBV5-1,CASSLGSLGPITGELFF
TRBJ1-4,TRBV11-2,CASSSDISNEKLFF
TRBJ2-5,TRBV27,CASSLGTAKTQYF
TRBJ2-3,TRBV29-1,CSVEDGRTANTDTQYF
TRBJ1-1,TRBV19,CASSIYAGPTEAFF
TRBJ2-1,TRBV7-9,CASSSPSQGPYNEQFF
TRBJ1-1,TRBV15,CATSWDRGSNTEAFF